Listed below are T cell receptor beta chains from one sample, sequenced in a study of identical twins. TCRdb re-called the 5' RACE reads through MiXCR, storing one row per CDR3 protein. The repertoire holds 350,000 to 450,000 distinct CDR3 sequences, about a fifth seen once, with roughly an eighth in the top ten. The source material was naive T cells sorted from blood. The receptors were sampled from a man aged 50-60 years in good health. CDR3s leave out the opening cysteine and the closing phenylalanine or tryptophan. Each record gives: V gene, CDR3 protein.

v_gene: TRBV20-1
CDR3aa: SAKTGAHTDTQY

v_gene: TRBV2
CDR3aa: ASSPRLGRDEQF

v_gene: TRBV5-4
CDR3aa: ASSVGLAGGQETQY

v_gene: TRBV7-2
CDR3aa: ASSLVSQGINTIY

v_gene: TRBV27
CDR3aa: ASSDFWGTSGANVLT

v_gene: TRBV20-1
CDR3aa: SARTEVEF

v_gene: TRBV6-2/TRBV6-3
CDR3aa: ASRRTGSSYNEQF

v_gene: TRBV18
CDR3aa: ASSPRQGDYEQY

v_gene: TRBV20-1
CDR3aa: SAREGTMYNEQF

v_gene: TRBV2
CDR3aa: ASRAGGAHTQY

v_gene: TRBV11-2
CDR3aa: ASSTRATDTQY

v_gene: TRBV20-1
CDR3aa: SASVGGGGNQPQH

v_gene: TRBV12-3/TRBV12-4
CDR3aa: ASSFTLSDEKLF

v_gene: TRBV5-6
CDR3aa: ASSLKGPRYEQY

v_gene: TRBV29-1
CDR3aa: SVVEGGSTDTQY

v_gene: TRBV28
CDR3aa: ASSPPSGLAGRLGNEQF

v_gene: TRBV29-1
CDR3aa: SGQGFNTEAF

v_gene: TRBV21-1
CDR3aa: ASSKVTAGGCLFETQY

v_gene: TRBV5-1
CDR3aa: ASTTYNEQF

v_gene: TRBV4-3
CDR3aa: ASSQVISFYEQF

v_gene: TRBV10-3
CDR3aa: AISEHEGQLAKNIQY

v_gene: TRBV28
CDR3aa: ASSFPRPTGAPRIQETQY

v_gene: TRBV11-2
CDR3aa: ASSLDRQAASGNTIY

v_gene: TRBV4-3
CDR3aa: ASSPGALSSYEQY

v_gene: TRBV5-1
CDR3aa: ASSPSGSSTDTQY

v_gene: TRBV5-1
CDR3aa: ASSFGWGASINEQY